This entry lists 7 T cell receptor beta chains sequenced from one sample in a study of shared clonotypes between healthy human individuals. Only in-frame clones appear in the TCRdb table, and some are missing; sequencing was by immunoSEQ multiplex PCR. In the table there are 2 million to 2.5 million clones, about 95% of which are singletons. Cells designated naive CD8 were CD45RO-negative and were positively selected for CCR7, with terminally differentiated effector memory CD45RA+ cells excluded. The sample taken for sequencing was naive CD8+ T cells sorted from blood. The receptors derive from a man aged 18 to 29 in good health.

The chain uses TRBV28 and TRBJ2-3, with a weak D call TRBD2 (7 bases). Trimming cost V 2 bases and J 2 bases, with 14 bases left between them. Germline-derived CDR1 and CDR2 are MDHEN and SYDVKM. The CDR3 consists of 16 residues. The CDR3 bases are TGTGCCAGCAGTTTAATGGGGGGGGCTTTCACAGATACGCAGTATTTT. Translation gives CASSLMGGAFTDTQYF. The full variable domain, its missing parts supplied by reference TRBV28 and TRBJ2-3, is DVKVTQSSRYLVKRTGEKVFLECVQDMDHENMFWYRQDPGLGLRLIYFSYDVKMKEKGDIPEGYSVSREKKERFSLILESASTNQTSMYLCASSLMGGAFTDTQYFGPGTRLTVL.

This clone came up once. This chain's CDR3 is CASSMKDGYTF. The CDR3 DNA reads as TGTGCCAGCAGCATGAAAGATGGCTACACCTTC. V and J are TRBV5-4 and TRBJ1-2, with D unclear. Trimming shortened V by 4 bases and J by 6 bases, and 7 bases separated the two germline ends. Germline V gene lookup returns CDR1 SGHNT and CDR2 YYREEE (reference sequence). This CDR3 region has 11 residues. Drawing the rest from reference TRBV5-4 and TRBJ1-2, the complete variable domain is ETGVTQSPTHLIKTRGQQVTLRCSSQSGHNTVSWYQQALGQGPQFIFQYYREEENGRGNFPPRFSGLQFPNYSSELNVNALELDDSALYLCASSMKDGYTFGSGTRLTVV.

The genes are TRBV13 and TRBJ1-5, with unresolved D. The germline V gene has CDR1 PRHDT and CDR2 FYEKMQ (reference sequence). V lost 0 bases and J 3 bases, leaving 6 bases between the germline ends. The CDR3 is 14 amino acids. CDR3 in amino acids: CASSLGLNNQPQHF. The DNA for the CDR3 is TGTGCCAGCAGCTTAGGCCTTAACAATCAGCCCCAGCATTTT.

The chain couples TRBV4-1 to TRBJ1-1; possibly TRBD1 for D (5 bases). Trimming took 4 bases from V and 3 from J, leaving 12 bases between them. The CDR3 consists of 14 residues. The germline V gene encodes CDR1 MGHRA and CDR2 YSYEKL. The CDR3 protein is CASSPGGGDTEAFF. Written as DNA, the CDR3 is TGCGCCAGCAGCCCGGGGGGGGGTGACACTGAAGCTTTCTTT.

This chain uses TRBV4-3 with TRBJ2-6; D is possibly TRBD2 (7 bases). Germline CDR1 reads LGHNA; CDR2 reads YSLEER. The CDR3 extends over 20 amino acids. Trimming cost V 5 bases and J 0 bases, with 23 bases left between them. The CDR3 nucleotides are TGCGCCAGCAGCTCTGGGGTCCTACAGGGACTAAGCTCTGGGGCCAACGTCCTGACTTTC. This translates into CASSSGVLQGLSSGANVLTF.

The genes are TRBV5-4 and TRBJ1-4, with D possibly TRBD1 on 5 matching bases. This CDR3 region has 16 residues. The V end lost 0 bases, the J end lost 7 bases, and 16 bases lay between the germline ends. From germline, CDR1 is SGHNT and CDR2 YYREEE (reference sequence). This CDR3 is CASSLDYGASSEKLFF. As DNA, the CDR3 is TGTGCCAGCAGCTTGGATTACGGGGCGTCAAGTGAAAAACTGTTTTTT.

In its sample, this clone was seen once. The rearrangement joins TRBV28 to TRBJ2-2; unclear D gene. V gave up 0 bases and J gave up 7 bases, with 3 bases separating them. CDR3 length: 12 amino acids. Germline CDR1 MDHEN, CDR2 SYDVKM. CDR3 sequence (DNA): TGTGCCAGCAGTTTATGGGACGGGGAGCTGTTTTTT. Translating it yields CASSLWDGELFF.